This entry concerns a single T cell receptor beta chain. This entry comes from a study of regulatory T cells in long-lasting Graves disease. Time point: persistent/refractory GD, antithyroid drugs over 5 years with positive TRAb. Construction of the TCR library relied on RNA isolated from PBMCs. Nine milliliters of peripheral blood went into EDTA tubes. Arm-PCR of CDR3 regions and iRepertoire HTBI primers were the basis on which TCR beta libraries were built. Each CDR3 protein gets one entry after TCRdb re-called the multiplex PCR reads with MiXCR. The sample lists roughly 400,000 distinct CDR3 sequences, 20% to 25% occurring once. Between the trimmed V and J ends, which lost 1 base and 4 bases, there was a span of 16 bases. The CDR3 is 17 amino acids. Germline-derived CDR1 and CDR2 are SGHAT and FQNNGV.

The V and J genes are TRBV11-2 and TRBJ2-2; D unclear. The material was peripheral blood mononuclear cells (PBMCs), obtained when the disease was refractory, from a patient treated with antithyroid drugs. This TCR was recovered from a female donor with Graves disease. The CDR3 region has the DNA TGTGCCAGCAGCTTAGGCGGTCATAGTATGTCCACCGGGGAGCTGTTTTTT. This sequence encodes CASSLGGHSMSTGELFF.